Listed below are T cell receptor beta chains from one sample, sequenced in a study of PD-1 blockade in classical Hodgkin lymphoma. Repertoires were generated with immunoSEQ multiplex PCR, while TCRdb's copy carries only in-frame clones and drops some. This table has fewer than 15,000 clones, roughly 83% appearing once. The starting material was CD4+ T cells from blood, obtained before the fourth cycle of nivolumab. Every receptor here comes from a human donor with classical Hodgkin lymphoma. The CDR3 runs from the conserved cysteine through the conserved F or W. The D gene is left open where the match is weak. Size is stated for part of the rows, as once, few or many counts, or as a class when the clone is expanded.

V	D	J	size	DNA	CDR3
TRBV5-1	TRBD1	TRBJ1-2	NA	TGCGCCAGCAGCTTGGCCCTTACAGGGGAAGGGTATGGCTACACCTTC	CASSLALTGEGYGYTF
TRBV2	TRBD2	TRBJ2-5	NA	TGTGCCAGCAGTGAAGCGCTTCAAACTAGCGGGCAAGAGACCCAGTACTTC	CASSEALQTSGQETQYF
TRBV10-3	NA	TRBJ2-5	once	TGTGCCATCAGTGCTCCTAGTCAAGAGACCCAGTACTTC	CAISAPSQETQYF
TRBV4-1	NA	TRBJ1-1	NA	TGCGCCAGCAGACTCAGGGCGGTCAGTGAAGCTTTCTTT	CASRLRAVSEAFF
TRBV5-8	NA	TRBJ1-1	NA	TGTGCCAGCACCGCCCTATCAGGGAGAAGGACTGAAGCTTTCTTT	CASTALSGRRTEAFF
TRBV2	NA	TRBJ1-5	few	TGTGCCAGCAGCCCCGAGGCATCTCAGCCCCAGCATTTT	CASSPEASQPQHF
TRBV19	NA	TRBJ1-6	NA	TGTGCCAGTAGTATACCGCAGGGGAATTCACCCCTCCACTTT	CASSIPQGNSPLHF
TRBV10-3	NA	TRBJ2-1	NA	TGTGCCATCAGTGAGTCCGGCAGTTCCTACAATGAGCAGTTCTTC	CAISESGSSYNEQFF
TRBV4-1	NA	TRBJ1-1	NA	TGCGCCAGCAGCCAATCCCGACAGGTACAGAACACTGAAGCTTTCTTT	CASSQSRQVQNTEAFF
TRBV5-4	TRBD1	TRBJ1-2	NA	TGTGCCAGCAGCCAGGACAGGGTCTATGGCTACACCTTC	CASSQDRVYGYTF
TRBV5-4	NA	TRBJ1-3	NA	TGTGCCAGCAGCTTGAGAAGGGGGGGTTCTGGAAACACCATATATTTT	CASSLRRGGSGNTIYF
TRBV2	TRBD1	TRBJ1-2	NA	TGTGCCAGCAGTACGGGACAGGGGTACTATGGCTACACCTTC	CASSTGQGYYGYTF
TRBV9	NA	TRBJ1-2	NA	TGTGCCAGCAGCGTAGGTGAGATCTCGAGGGGCTACACCTTC	CASSVGEISRGYTF
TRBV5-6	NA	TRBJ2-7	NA	TGTGCCAGCAGCTTCGGGACCCTCACTCCCGACGAGCAGTACTTC	CASSFGTLTPDEQYF
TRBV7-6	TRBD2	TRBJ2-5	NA	TGTGCCAGCAGTATTGCCGGGACTAGCAGACAAGAGACCCAGTACTTC	CASSIAGTSRQETQYF
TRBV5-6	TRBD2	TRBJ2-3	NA	TGTGCCAGCAGCGGGGCTAGCGGTTACACAGATACGCAGTATTTT	CASSGASGYTDTQYF